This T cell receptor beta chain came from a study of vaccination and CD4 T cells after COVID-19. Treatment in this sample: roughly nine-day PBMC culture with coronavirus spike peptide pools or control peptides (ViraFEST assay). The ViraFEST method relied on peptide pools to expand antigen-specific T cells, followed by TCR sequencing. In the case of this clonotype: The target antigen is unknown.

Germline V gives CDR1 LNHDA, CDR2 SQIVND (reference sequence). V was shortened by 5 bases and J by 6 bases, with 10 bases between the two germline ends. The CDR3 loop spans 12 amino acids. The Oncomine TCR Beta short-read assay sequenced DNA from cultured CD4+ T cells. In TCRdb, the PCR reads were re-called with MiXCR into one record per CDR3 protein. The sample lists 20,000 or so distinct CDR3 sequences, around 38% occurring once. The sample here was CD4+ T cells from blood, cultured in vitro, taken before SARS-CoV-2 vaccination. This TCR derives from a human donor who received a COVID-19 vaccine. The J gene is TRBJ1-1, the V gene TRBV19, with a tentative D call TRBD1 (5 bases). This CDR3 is CASSPAGSEAFF. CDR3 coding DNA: TGTGCCAGTAGTCCGGCAGGGTCTGAAGCTTTCTTT.